This T cell receptor (beta chain) comes out of a study of control samples from healthy donors and cancer patients. This table comes from immunoSEQ multiplex PCR, and its TCRdb copy is limited to in-frame clones, with some not included. This sample has 150,000 to 180,000 clones, with approximately 96% found just once. This CDR3 contains 12 residues. Trimming took 4 bases from V and 9 from J, leaving 10 bases between them. In germline, CDR1 is LNHDA, CDR2 SQIVND (reference sequence). The TCR comes from a man aged 35 to 55 in good health. The chain joins TRBV19 to TRBJ1-5, with D perhaps TRBD1 (6 bases). Sequenced material: blood. The CDR3, as DNA: TGTGCCAGTAGTACGGGGGGGCTGCCCCAGCATTTT. Amino acids: CASSTGGLPQHF.